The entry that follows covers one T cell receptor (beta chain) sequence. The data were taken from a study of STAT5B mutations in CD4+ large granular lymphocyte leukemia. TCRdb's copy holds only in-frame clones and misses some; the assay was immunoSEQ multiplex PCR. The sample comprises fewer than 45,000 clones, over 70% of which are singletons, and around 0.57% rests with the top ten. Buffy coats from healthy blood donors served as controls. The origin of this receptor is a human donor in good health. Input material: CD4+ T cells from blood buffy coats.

The CDR3 loop is CASSLRGTSNTGELFF. CDR3 DNA sequence: TGTGCCAGCAGCTTAAGAGGAACCTCGAACACCGGGGAGCTGTTTTTT. The rearrangement uses TRBV7-9 and TRBJ2-2; no clear D. Germline CDR1 SEHNR, CDR2 FQNEAQ (reference sequence). The CDR3 has 16 residues. V lost 2 bases and J 0 bases, leaving 10 bases between the germline ends.